What follows describes a single T cell receptor beta chain. The study assigned cohorts using participant-reported clinical history. The recovered donors of Cohort 3 showed two negative PCRs, clearance, or symptom resolution. Germline V gene data show CDR1 as PRHDT and CDR2 as FYEKMQ (reference sequence). With V trimmed by 5 bases and J by 2 bases, 10 bases remained unmatched. The CDR3 totals 16 residues. The sample comes from a study of blood T cell repertoires in COVID-19. The wider study: PBMCs, B-cell-depleted T cells, or T cells provided the cDNA or gDNA that made up the material.

Here immunoSEQ multiplex PCR was the method, and the copy in TCRdb shows in-frame clones only, minus some. Counted here are roughly 250,000 clones, 75% to 90% occurring once; the ten biggest clones make up roughly 4%. The sequence derives from a young woman who had recovered from COVID-19. Sample: PBMCs or T cells enriched from blood (not recorded which). The rearrangement links TRBV13 to TRBJ2-5; 8 bases map to TRBD1. The CDR3 sequence is CASSGGQGIPQETQYF. CDR3 coding DNA: TGTGCCAGCAGCGGAGGACAGGGTATTCCGCAAGAGACCCAGTACTTC.